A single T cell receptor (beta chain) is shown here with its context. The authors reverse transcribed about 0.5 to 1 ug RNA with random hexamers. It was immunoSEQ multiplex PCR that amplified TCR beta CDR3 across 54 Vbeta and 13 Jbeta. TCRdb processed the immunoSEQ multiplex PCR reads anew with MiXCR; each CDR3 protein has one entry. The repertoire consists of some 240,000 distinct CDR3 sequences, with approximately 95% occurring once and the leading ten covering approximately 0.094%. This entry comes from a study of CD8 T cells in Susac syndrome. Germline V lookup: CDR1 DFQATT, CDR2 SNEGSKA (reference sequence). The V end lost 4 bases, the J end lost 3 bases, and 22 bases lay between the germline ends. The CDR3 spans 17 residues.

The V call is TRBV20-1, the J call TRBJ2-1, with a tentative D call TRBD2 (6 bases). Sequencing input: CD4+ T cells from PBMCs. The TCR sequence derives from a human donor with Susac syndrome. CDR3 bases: TGCAGTGCTACTGAAATGAGACTAGGAGGACTCTACAATGAGCAGTTCTTC. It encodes CSATEMRLGGLYNEQFF.